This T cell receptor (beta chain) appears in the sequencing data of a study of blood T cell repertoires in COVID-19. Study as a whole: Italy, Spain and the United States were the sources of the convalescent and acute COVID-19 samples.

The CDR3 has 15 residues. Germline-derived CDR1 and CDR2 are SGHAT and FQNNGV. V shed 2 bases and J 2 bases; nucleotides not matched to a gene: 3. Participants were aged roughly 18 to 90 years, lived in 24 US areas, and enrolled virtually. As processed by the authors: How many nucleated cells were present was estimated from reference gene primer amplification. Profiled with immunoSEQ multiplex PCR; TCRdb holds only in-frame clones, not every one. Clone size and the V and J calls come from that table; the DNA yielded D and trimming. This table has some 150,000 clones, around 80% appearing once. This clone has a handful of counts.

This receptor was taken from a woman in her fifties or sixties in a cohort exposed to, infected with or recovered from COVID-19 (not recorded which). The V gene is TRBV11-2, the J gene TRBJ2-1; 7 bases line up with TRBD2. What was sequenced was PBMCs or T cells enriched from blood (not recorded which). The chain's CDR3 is CASSLRLATYNEQFF. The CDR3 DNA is TGTGCCAGCAGCTTAAGACTAGCTACCTACAATGAGCAGTTCTTC.